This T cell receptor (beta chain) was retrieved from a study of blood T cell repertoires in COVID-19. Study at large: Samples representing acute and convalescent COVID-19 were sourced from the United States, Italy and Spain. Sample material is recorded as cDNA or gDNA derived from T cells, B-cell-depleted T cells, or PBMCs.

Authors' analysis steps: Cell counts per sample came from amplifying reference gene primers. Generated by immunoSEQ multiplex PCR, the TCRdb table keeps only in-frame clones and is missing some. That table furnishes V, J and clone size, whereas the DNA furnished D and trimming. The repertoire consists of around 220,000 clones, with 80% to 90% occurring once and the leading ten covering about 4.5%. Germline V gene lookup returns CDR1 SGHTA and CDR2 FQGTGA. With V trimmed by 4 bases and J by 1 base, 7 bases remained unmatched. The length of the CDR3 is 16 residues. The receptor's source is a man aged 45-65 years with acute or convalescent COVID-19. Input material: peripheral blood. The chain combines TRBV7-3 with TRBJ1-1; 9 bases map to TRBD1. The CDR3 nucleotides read TGTGCCAGCAGCTCGGGGGGACAGGGTTCGAACACTGAAGCTTTCTTT. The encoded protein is CASSSGGQGSNTEAFF.